The 24 T cell receptor beta chains given below trace back to one sample, sequenced in a study of glioma-infiltrating T cells. Amplification of TCR alpha and beta CDR3 regions from RNA used iRepertoire nested multiplex PCR. One entry per CDR3 protein results from TCRdb running MiXCR on the multiplex PCR reads. Altogether some 93,000 distinct CDR3 sequences are present, roughly 37% being singletons, with the ten largest covering 30% to 40%. Material: glioma tissue, nonneoplastic brain tissue, or PBMCs (not recorded which). These receptors all come from a human donor with low-grade glioma or glioblastoma, undergoing nonglioma brain surgery, or in good health (not recorded which).

The chain carries TRBV29-1 and TRBJ1-2; 8 bases are a match to TRBD1. This CDR3 region has 13 residues. The germline gives CDR1 SQVTM, CDR2 ANQGSEA. Trimming at V came to 0 bases and at J to 7 bases, leaving 4 bases not matched to a gene. The CDR3, as DNA: TGCAGCGTTGAAGACAGGGGGCTGCGTGGCTACACCTTC. Its protein is CSVEDRGLRGYTF.

The rearrangement links TRBV6-6 to TRBJ2-7, with 8 bases fitting TRBD2. The junction had 8 bases not matched to a gene; V was cut back by 4 bases and J by 3 bases. Germline V gives CDR1 MNHNY, CDR2 SVGAGI (reference sequence). The CDR3 consists of 15 residues. Here the CDR3 reads CASSSRGAGVYEQYF. Here the CDR3 DNA reads TGTGCCAGCAGTTCCAGGGGAGCGGGGGTCTACGAGCAGTACTTC.

As concerns this clonotype: One base away lies a much larger clone, so this may be a sequencing read error. The rearrangement uses TRBV12-3 or TRBV12-4 and TRBJ2-7, with a weak D call TRBD2 (5 bases). V was clipped by 8 bases and J by 6 bases, with 14 bases between them. The CDR3 runs 12 residues. CDR3 nucleotide sequence: TGTGCCAGCGGTCTCGGGGTTGGCGAGCAGTACTTC. Protein: CASGLGVGEQYF.

Concerning this clonotype: Since the CDR3 does not end with the conserved phenylalanine or tryptophan, this likely comes from a read error. The J gene is TRBJ2-1, the V gene TRBV14; D unclear. The CDR3 has 13 residues. Germline loops: CDR1 SGHDN, CDR2 FVKESK. The DNA of the CDR3 is TGTGCCAGCGGCCAGCGCGTGGGGAATGAGCAGTTCTTA. Amino acid sequence: CASGQRVGNEQFL.

Regarding this clonotype: The junction differs from germline at one of its ends, possibly a read error. The chain recombines TRBV15 with TRBJ1-1, with D possibly being TRBD1 (5 bases). Per the germline V gene, CDR1 is LNHNV and CDR2 is YYDKDF (reference sequence). The CDR3 has 13 residues. CDR3 amino acids: CATSTRRFQGASF. The DNA of the CDR3 is TGTGCCACCAGCACCCGGCGCTTCCAAGGGGCTTCCTTT.

The J gene is TRBJ2-1, the V gene TRBV6-1; 9 nucleotides line up with TRBD1. Germline loops: CDR1 MNHNS, CDR2 SASEGT. With V trimmed by 6 bases and J by 4 bases, 4 bases remained unmatched. CDR3 length equals 14 residues. CDR3 coding DNA: TGTGCCAGCAGGGCAGGACAGGGGTACAATGAGCAGTTCTTC. It is translated as CASRAGQGYNEQFF.

This clonotype was detected ten times or more. The V and J genes are TRBV3-1 and TRBJ2-7; tentatively, D is TRBD1 or TRBD2 (5 bases each). Germline assignment: CDR1 LGHDT and CDR2 YNNKEL (reference sequence). V gave up 4 bases and J gave up 5 bases, with 18 bases separating them. The CDR3 extends over 15 amino acids. The CDR3 DNA sequence: TGTGCCAGCAGCCCGGATCGGGACCCCCTTAACGAGCAGTACTTC. It codes for CASSPDRDPLNEQYF.

The chain employs TRBV5-6 and TRBJ2-2; 9 positions match TRBD2. Unmatched junction bases numbered 10, after V lost 0 bases and J lost 7 bases. This CDR3 region has 17 residues. In germline, CDR1 is SGHDT, CDR2 YYEEEE. CDR3 loop: CASSLVDLRGGVGELFF. The CDR3 coding sequence is TGTGCCAGCAGCTTGGTGGATTTGCGGGGGGGCGTCGGGGAGCTGTTTTTT.

The table lists this clonotype with a few counts. Since a much larger clone is just one base distant, this may be a read error. V usage is TRBV5-1 and J usage is TRBJ2-1; D might be TRBD2 (6 bases). This CDR3 region has 17 residues. CDR1 is SGHRS and CDR2 is YFSETQ in the germline V gene. Deletions cut 1 base from V and 4 bases from J, with 18 bases between. Here the CDR3 reads CASSLKEVGRRYNEQFF. The CDR3, as DNA: TGCGCCAGCAGCTTGAAGGAAGTAGGGAGGAGATACAATGAGCAGTTCTTC.

The chain recombines TRBV6-2 or TRBV6-3 with TRBJ1-3; D not resolved. Between the trimmed V and J ends, which lost 2 bases and 9 bases, there was a span of 11 bases. There are 13 residues in the CDR3. Per the germline V gene, CDR1 is MNHEY and CDR2 is SVGEGT. The CDR3: CASSYAPGSTIYF. The CDR3 nucleotides read TGTGCCAGCAGTTACGCTCCTGGGAGCACCATATATTTT.

This chain uses TRBV6-1 with TRBJ2-5; 9 nucleotides agree with TRBD2. The CDR3 totals 15 residues. CDR1 MNHNS and CDR2 SASEGT come from the germline V gene. V trimming: 1 base; J trimming: 5 bases; junction bases outside the gene matches: 5. CDR3 in DNA: TGTGCCAGCAGTGAAGTTAGCGGGAGCGGGGAGACCCAGTACTTC. Amino acids: CASSEVSGSGETQYF.

V is TRBV10-3 and J is TRBJ2-5, with 11 bases aligning to TRBD2. Losses at the gene ends were 3 bases for V and 1 base for J; bases not matched to a gene: 4. The CDR3 is made up of 16 amino acids. Germline CDR1 is ENHRY and CDR2 is SYGVKD. This CDR3 is CAISELAGGRQETQYF. The CDR3 DNA is TGTGCCATCAGTGAATTAGCGGGGGGGCGCCAAGAGACCCAGTACTTC.

The gene calls are TRBV7-3 and TRBJ2-1; TRBD2 is a possible D gene (6 bases). This CDR3 has 15 amino acids. Germline CDR1 is SGHTA and CDR2 is FQGTGA. Trimming pared 5 bases from V and 8 bases from J, leaving 19 bases between. The CDR3 here is CASSEASARSDEQFF. The CDR3 nucleotides read TGTGCCAGCAGCGAAGCTAGCGCTAGATCGGATGAGCAGTTCTTC.

This clonotype was seen at least ten times. The CDR3 DNA follows: TGTGCCAGTAGGTACAGGGGGGAAAACATTCAGTACTTC. Its protein is CASRYRGENIQYF. The chain is built from TRBV19 and TRBJ2-4; 8 bases fit TRBD1. There are 13 residues in the CDR3. With 6 bases clipped from V and 5 bases from J, the junction kept 3 bases outside the gene matches. Germline CDR1 reads LNHDA; CDR2 reads SQIVND (reference sequence).

Remarks on this clonotype: A much larger clone is a single base away; this may be a read error. The gene calls are TRBV18 and TRBJ2-1, with 8 bases lining up with TRBD2. V was pared by 3 bases and J by 10 bases, with 11 bases of the junction left unmatched. The CDR3 loop spans 15 amino acids. In germline, CDR1 is KGHSH, CDR2 LQKENI. CDR3 loop: CASSPLPSGSYEQFF. CDR3 bases: TGTGCCAGCTCACCTTTGCCTAGCGGGTCCTACGAGCAGTTCTTC.

There are many counts of this clonotype. The V gene is TRBV7-8, the J gene TRBJ2-1, with 9 bases matching TRBD2. The V and J ends lost 4 bases and 7 bases, in that order; junction bases with no gene match: 8. This CDR3 contains 15 residues. The V gene's germline CDR1 is SGHVS and CDR2 FQNEAQ. The CDR3 here is CASSSVREGRNEQFF. CDR3 nucleotide sequence: TGTGCCAGCAGCTCCGTGCGGGAGGGCCGGAATGAGCAGTTCTTC.

This clonotype was observed many times. The rearrangement uses TRBV19 and TRBJ1-2; 9 bases line up with TRBD1. The CDR3 runs 14 residues. The germline gives CDR1 LNHDA, CDR2 SQIVND (reference sequence). V lost 6 bases and J lost 5; bases outside the gene matches: 7. In nucleotides, the CDR3 is TGTGCCAGTAGCTTACCGGGACAGGGTTATGGCTACACCTTC. Its translation: CASSLPGQGYGYTF.

V gene TRBV7-9 combines with J gene TRBJ2-2; TRBD2 matches at 7 bases. The CDR3 runs 18 residues. V dropped 1 base and J dropped 5; count of bases not matched to a gene: 13. The germline V gene has CDR1 SEHNR and CDR2 FQNEAQ (reference sequence). CDR3 protein: CASSLVLTSGRDTGELFF. CDR3 coding DNA: TGTGCCAGCAGCTTAGTTCTAACTAGTGGGAGGGATACCGGGGAGCTGTTTTTT.

Details on this clonotype: At one end the junction does not follow the germline gene, possibly because of a read error. The V call is TRBV15, the J call TRBJ2-3; D is perhaps TRBD1 (5 bases). The germline CDR1 and CDR2 sequences are LNHNV and YYDKDF (reference sequence). The CDR3 runs to 16 residues. CDR3 nucleotides: TGTGCCACCAGCAGAAATCTTCCGACCTCCAGGGATACGAAGTATTTT. Its protein is CATSRNLPTSRDTKYF.

As to this clonotype: At one end the junction does not follow the germline gene, possibly because of a read error. The CDR3 nucleotides read TGTGCCACCAGCCGAGATGAGGCAGGCCGGGAGGATGAAAAACTGTTTTTT. It specifies CATSRDEAGREDEKLFF. V is TRBV4-2 and J is TRBJ1-4; D not certain. The germline gives CDR1 LGHNA, CDR2 YNFKEQ. The length of the CDR3 is 17 residues.

This chain links TRBV6-1 with TRBJ2-1; 11 nucleotides match TRBD2. V trimming: 6 bases; J trimming: 8 bases; junction bases outside the gene matches: 6. CDR1 MNHNS and CDR2 SASEGT come from the germline V gene. The CDR3 contains 14 residues. The CDR3 spells CASRRLAGRYEQFF. In DNA, the CDR3 is TGTGCCAGCAGACGACTAGCGGGGAGGTATGAGCAGTTCTTC.

On this clonotype: This could be a read error, since a much larger clone is one nucleotide away. V usage is TRBV12-3 or TRBV12-4 and J usage is TRBJ1-6, with D perhaps matching TRBD1 (5 bases). The CDR3 is made up of 14 amino acids. The CDR3 DNA follows: TGTGCCAGCAGTCCGGGACTGGATAATTCACCCCCCCACTTT. Residues: CASSPGLDNSPPHF.

This sequence joins TRBV7-6 and TRBJ2-1; perhaps TRBD1 as D (6 bases). The germline V gene encodes CDR1 SGHVS and CDR2 FNYEAQ. CDR3 length equals 14 residues. The CDR3 protein is CSISVTGTSYEQFF. The CDR3 DNA reads as TGTTCCATCAGCGTAACCGGGACAAGCTATGAGCAGTTCTTC.

This clonotype was found many times. This sequence joins TRBV10-1 and TRBJ2-5; D unresolved. Germline values: CDR1 WNHNN, CDR2 SYGVQD (reference sequence). There are 12 residues in the CDR3. With 7 bases removed from V and 1 base from J, the gap between germline ends came to 7 bases. CDR3 protein: CASTAIQETQYF. The CDR3 DNA reads as TGCGCCAGCACAGCAATCCAAGAGACCCAGTACTTC.